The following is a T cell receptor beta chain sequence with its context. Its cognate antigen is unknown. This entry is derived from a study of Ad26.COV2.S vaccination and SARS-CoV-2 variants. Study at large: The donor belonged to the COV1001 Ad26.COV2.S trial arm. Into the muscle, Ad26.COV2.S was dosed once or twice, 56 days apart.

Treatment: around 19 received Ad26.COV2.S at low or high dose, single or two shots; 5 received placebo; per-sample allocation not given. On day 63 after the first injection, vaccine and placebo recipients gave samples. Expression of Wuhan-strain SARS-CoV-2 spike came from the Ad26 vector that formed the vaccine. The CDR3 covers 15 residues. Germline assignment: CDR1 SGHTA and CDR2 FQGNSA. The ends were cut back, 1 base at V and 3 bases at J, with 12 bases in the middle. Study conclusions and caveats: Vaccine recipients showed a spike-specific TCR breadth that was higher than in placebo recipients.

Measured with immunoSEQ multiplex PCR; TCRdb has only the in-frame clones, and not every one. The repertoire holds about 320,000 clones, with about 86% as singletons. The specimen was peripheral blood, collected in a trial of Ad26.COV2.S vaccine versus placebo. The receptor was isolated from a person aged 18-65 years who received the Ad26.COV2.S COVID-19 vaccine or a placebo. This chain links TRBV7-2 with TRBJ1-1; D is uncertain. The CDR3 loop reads CASSLVGVSHTEAFF. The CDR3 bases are TGTGCCAGCAGCTTAGTGGGAGTCTCCCACACTGAAGCTTTCTTT.